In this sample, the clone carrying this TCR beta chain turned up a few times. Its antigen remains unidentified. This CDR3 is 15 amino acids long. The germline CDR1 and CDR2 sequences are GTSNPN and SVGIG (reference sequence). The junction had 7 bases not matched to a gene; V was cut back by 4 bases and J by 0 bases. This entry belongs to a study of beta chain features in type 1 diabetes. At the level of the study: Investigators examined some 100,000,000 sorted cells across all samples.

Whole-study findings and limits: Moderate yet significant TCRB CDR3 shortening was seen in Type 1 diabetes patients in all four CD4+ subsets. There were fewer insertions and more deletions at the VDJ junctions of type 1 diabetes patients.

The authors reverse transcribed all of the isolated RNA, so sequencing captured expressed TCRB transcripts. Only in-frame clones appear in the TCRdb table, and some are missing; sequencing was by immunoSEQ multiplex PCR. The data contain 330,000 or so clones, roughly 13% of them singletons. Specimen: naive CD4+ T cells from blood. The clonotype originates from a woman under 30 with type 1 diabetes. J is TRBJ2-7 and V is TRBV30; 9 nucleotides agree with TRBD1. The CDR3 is CAWNPGQGPSYEQYF. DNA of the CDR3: TGTGCCTGGAACCCGGGACAGGGACCCTCCTACGAGCAGTACTTC.